This passage covers 15 T cell receptor beta chains from one sample sequenced in a study of human T cells and chemical hapten exposure. The sample's time point: patch test 1, 2 weeks after DPC sensitization. Treatment denoted: therapeutic diphenylcyclopropenone sensitization with weekly scalp DPC. TCRdb reanalysed the RACE reads using MiXCR and keeps one entry per CDR3 protein. The data show under 200,000 distinct CDR3 sequences, roughly 14% seen once. Sample: whole blood, taken in connection with sensitization to the hapten diphenylcyclopropenone (DPC). Receptors were obtained from a woman in her thirties with alopecia areata. Some clones in this sample may be carry-over from other donors' samples.

Only one count was recorded for this clonotype. This chain links TRBV7-9 with TRBJ1-5; TRBD1 might be the D (5 bases). The ends were cut back, 5 bases at V and 2 bases at J, with 13 bases in the middle. Germline V gene data show CDR1 as SEHNR and CDR2 as FQNEAQ (reference sequence). The CDR3 sequence is 15 residues long. CDR3 in amino acids: CASSNRDARNQPQHF. The CDR3 bases are TGTGCCAGCAGCAACCGGGACGCCCGCAATCAGCCCCAGCATTTT.

The chain links TRBV15 to TRBJ2-1; D remains unclear. The CDR3 length is 14 residues. Germline-derived CDR1 and CDR2 are LNHNV and YYDKDF (reference sequence). The ends were cut back, 1 base at V and 3 bases at J, with 7 bases in the middle. The DNA for the CDR3 is TGTGCCACCAGCAGAGGCAAGTACTACAATGAGCAGTTCTTC. This sequence encodes CATSRGKYYNEQFF.

This clonotype has only a few counts. The J gene is TRBJ2-2, the V gene TRBV2; no firm D call. Trimming removed 6 bases from V and 3 bases from J, with 8 bases in between. CDR1 is SNHLY and CDR2 is FYNNEI in the germline V gene. The CDR3 has 13 residues. The CDR3 spells CASRLGYTGELFF. Written as DNA, the CDR3 is TGTGCCAGCAGGCTAGGATACACCGGGGAGCTGTTTTTT.

This clonotype occurred a few times. The chain employs TRBV9 and TRBJ2-2; D perhaps matches TRBD2 (6 bases). The CDR3 loop spans 17 amino acids. CDR1 SGDLS and CDR2 YYNGEE come from the germline V gene. Trimming shortened V by 3 bases and J by 1 base, and 16 bases separated the two germline ends. CDR3 loop: CASSETRGAWNTGELFF. DNA of the CDR3: TGTGCCAGCAGCGAGACTAGGGGTGCTTGGAACACCGGGGAGCTGTTTTTT.

This chain uses TRBV5-1 with TRBJ2-1, with D possibly TRBD2 on 5 matching bases. CDR3 size: 14 residues. V was clipped by 3 bases and J by 3 bases, with 10 bases between them. Germline CDR1 is SGHRS and CDR2 is YFSETQ. The CDR3 sequence: CASSYERNYNEQFF. CDR3 sequence (DNA): TGCGCCAGCAGCTATGAGCGGAACTACAATGAGCAGTTCTTC.

CDR3 residues: CASSPQGGTLAETQYF. In DNA, the CDR3 is TGTGCCAGCTCACCCCAGGGTGGGACATTGGCAGAGACCCAGTACTTC. This chain joins TRBV18 and TRBJ2-5; the D gene is possibly TRBD1 (6 bases). V lost 3 bases to trimming and J lost 4 bases, with 18 bases between them. The CDR3 sequence is 16 residues long. CDR1 and CDR2 (germline): KGHSH, LQKENI.

This clonotype was recorded only once. A junction boundary mismatches the germline segment, possibly from a read error. The chain has TRBV13 and TRBJ2-5, with 8 positions matching TRBD1. The germline V gene encodes CDR1 PRHDT and CDR2 FYEKMQ (reference sequence). The CDR3 runs 17 residues. The CDR3, as DNA: TGTGTCAGCAGCTTAGCCAGAGGGACAGGAGAGCAAGAGACCCAGTACTTC. Translation gives CVSSLARGTGEQETQYF.

This clonotype was observed a few times. The chain couples TRBV18 to TRBJ2-6; tentatively, D is TRBD2 (5 bases). The CDR3 is 16 amino acids. The ends were cut back, 2 bases at V and 2 bases at J, with 10 bases in the middle. Germline values: CDR1 KGHSH, CDR2 LQKENI. The CDR3 region is CASSPGVATGANVLTF. CDR3 nucleotides: TGTGCCAGCTCACCAGGGGTAGCGACTGGGGCCAACGTCCTGACTTTC. The variable domain in full, completed from reference TRBV18 and TRBJ2-6, reads NAGVMQNPRHLVRRRGQEARLRCSPMKGHSHVYWYRQLPEEGLKFMVYLQKENIIDESGMPKERFSAEFPKEGPSILRIQQVVRGDSAAYFCASSPGVATGANVLTFGAGSRLTVL.

This clonotype was picked up one time. The chain has TRBV29-1 and TRBJ2-1, with TRBD1 matching 7 bases. This CDR3 is built from 14 residues. Germline V gives CDR1 SQVTM, CDR2 ANQGSEA. With V trimmed by 3 bases and J by 7 bases, 9 bases remained unmatched. The CDR3 loop reads CSVDPGDRVNEQFF. The CDR3 region has the DNA TGCAGCGTTGACCCTGGTGACAGGGTAAATGAGCAGTTCTTC.

This clonotype has just a few counts. The CDR3 here is CAYSGETNEKLFF. CDR3 nucleotide sequence: TGTGCCTATTCAGGGGAGACCAATGAAAAACTGTTTTTT. The chain joins TRBV7-9 to TRBJ1-4; maybe TRBD1 (6 bases). Trimming removed 11 bases at V and 5 bases at J, with 15 bases between. Germline assignment: CDR1 SEHNR and CDR2 FQNEAQ (reference sequence). This CDR3 has 13 residues.

This clonotype was picked up many times. The chain couples TRBV6-2 or TRBV6-3 to TRBJ2-7, with D tentatively TRBD2 (5 bases). CDR1 MNHEY and CDR2 SVGEGT come from the germline V gene. Trimming stripped 5 bases from V and 0 bases from J, with 20 bases between. This CDR3 region has 17 residues. The CDR3 bases are TGTGCCAGCAGTCGGGCGTTCCGAGGGCTGAGCTCCTACGAGCAGTACTTC. Residues: CASSRAFRGLSSYEQYF.

CDR3 sequence reads: CASSFGVTGSYTEAFF. The CDR3 DNA reads as TGTGCCAGCAGCTTTGGGGTCACAGGGTCATACACTGAAGCTTTCTTT. The gene calls are TRBV7-2 and TRBJ1-1; D may be TRBD1 (6 bases). The CDR3 contains 16 residues. CDR1 and CDR2 (germline): SGHTA, FQGNSA. V lost 3 bases to trimming and J lost 3 bases, with 17 bases between them.

This clonotype was observed a handful of times. The rearrangement joins TRBV7-2 to TRBJ2-7; the D gene is possibly TRBD1 (5 bases). The germline CDR1 and CDR2 sequences are SGHTA and FQGNSA. V was clipped by 5 bases and J by 7 bases, with 21 bases between them. There are 15 residues in the CDR3. The CDR3: CASSPRVTTVGEQYF. In DNA, the CDR3 is TGTGCCAGCAGCCCACGCGTGACGACAGTGGGTGAGCAGTACTTC.

This clonotype was detected only a few times. The rearrangement uses TRBV7-2 and TRBJ2-1; 10 positions match TRBD2. V was clipped by 4 bases and J by 7 bases; unmatched bases: 4. The CDR3 sequence is 14 residues long. Germline assignment: CDR1 SGHTA and CDR2 FQGNSA. This CDR3 reads CASSSRLAGNEQFF. In nucleotides, the CDR3 is TGTGCCAGCAGCTCCCGACTAGCGGGTAATGAGCAGTTCTTC.

The chain combines TRBV2 with TRBJ1-5, with 9 bases fitting TRBD1. Germline CDR1 reads SNHLY; CDR2 reads FYNNEI. V shed 4 bases and J 4 bases; nucleotides not matched to a gene: 2. The CDR3 is 14 residues long. The CDR3 DNA reads TGTGCCAGCAGTGGGACAGGGGAGAATCAGCCCCAGCATTTT. Translation gives CASSGTGENQPQHF.